A single sample is the source of the 8 T cell receptor beta chains below, sequenced in a study of cytomegalovirus exposure and HLA in healthy donors. The PCR was carried out with 60 Vbeta primers and 13 Jbeta primers. Profiled with immunoSEQ multiplex PCR; TCRdb holds only in-frame clones, not every one. This table has roughly 110,000 clones, approximately 80% appearing once. The sample taken for sequencing was PBMCs. All receptors derive from a man aged 45-60 years in good health and CMV-seronegative.

This clone was counted a few times. The genes are TRBV29-1 and TRBJ1-2; TRBD1 aligns across 9 bases. Trimming removed 5 bases from V and 8 bases from J; junction bases left unmatched: 3. Germline values: CDR1 SQVTM, CDR2 ANQGSEA. This CDR3 has 11 amino acids. The CDR3 bases are TGCAGCGTTACAGGGGGCATCGGCTACACCTTC. As protein: CSVTGGIGYTF. The full variable domain, with the rest looked up from reference TRBV29-1 and TRBJ1-2, is SAVISQKPSRDICQRGTSLTIQCQVDSQVTMMFWYRQQPGQSLTLIATANQGSEATYESGFVIDKFPISRPNLTFSTLTVSNMSPEDSSIYLCSVTGGIGYTFGSGTRLTVV.

The CDR3 spells CAIRTAGETQYF. CDR3 DNA sequence: TGTGCCATCAGGACAGCCGGGGAGACCCAGTACTTC. The rearrangement joins TRBV10-3 to TRBJ2-5; TRBD1 is a possible D gene (5 bases). The CDR3 is 12 amino acids. Germline V gene sequence: CDR1 ENHRY, CDR2 SYGVKD. V shed 6 bases and J shed 5 bases, with 10 bases lying between them.

This chain uses TRBV30 with TRBJ1-2; tentative D call: TRBD1 (5 bases). Looked up from germline, CDR1 is GTSNPN and CDR2 is SVGIG (reference sequence). The CDR3 sequence is 15 residues long. V was pared by 4 bases and J by 8 bases, with 23 bases between. The CDR3 DNA reads as TGTGCCTGGACCGGACCGGGGGTGGGCCTCGAGGGCTACACCTTC. It specifies CAWTGPGVGLEGYTF.

V usage is TRBV5-4 and J usage is TRBJ1-2; no definite D call. Germline-derived CDR1 and CDR2 are SGHNT and YYREEE (reference sequence). The V and J ends lost 5 bases and 5 bases respectively, with 16 bases between them. The CDR3 has 14 amino acids. CDR3 sequence reads: CASRPKTVQYGYTF. As DNA, the CDR3 is TGTGCCAGCAGACCCAAAACAGTTCAATATGGCTACACCTTC.

The chain has TRBV5-1 and TRBJ1-1; the D is unclear. The CDR3 spans 15 residues. Germline CDR1 and CDR2: SGHRS and YFSETQ. Trimming took 1 base from V and 6 from J, leaving 16 bases between them. CDR3 sequence (DNA): TGCGCCAGCAGCTTGAGACCAACAGACGACGCTGAAGCTTTCTTT. It translates to CASSLRPTDDAEAFF.

In this sample, this clone turned up once. This CDR3 is CASSQTTPQGNTEAFF. The CDR3 nucleotides read TGTGCCAGCAGCCAAACTACCCCTCAGGGGAACACTGAAGCTTTCTTT. The chain recombines TRBV28 with TRBJ1-1; a possible D gene is TRBD1 (5 bases). V lost 6 bases and J lost 1, with 18 bases in between. The germline gives CDR1 MDHEN, CDR2 SYDVKM. This CDR3 is 16 amino acids long. The variable domain in full, completed from reference TRBV28 and TRBJ1-1, reads DVKVTQSSRYLVKRTGEKVFLECVQDMDHENMFWYRQDPGLGLRLIYFSYDVKMKEKGDIPEGYSVSREKKERFSLILESASTNQTSMYLCASSQTTPQGNTEAFFGQGTRLTVV.

V is TRBV18 and J is TRBJ1-2; D is perhaps TRBD1 (5 bases). Looked up from germline, CDR1 is KGHSH and CDR2 is LQKENI. This CDR3 is built from 13 residues. Trimming removed 3 bases from V and 8 bases from J, with 13 bases in between. The DNA of the CDR3 is TGTGCCAGCTCACCCCAGGGTGTAGAGGGCTACACCTTC. Protein product: CASSPQGVEGYTF.

The gene calls are TRBV10-1 and TRBJ2-3, with TRBD2 identical over 10 bases. Germline V gene data show CDR1 as WNHNN and CDR2 as SYGVQD (reference sequence). Trimming cost V 3 bases and J 3 bases; bases outside gene matches: 6. The CDR3 is 16 residues long. Here the CDR3 reads CASSDSSGGATDTQYF. The CDR3 DNA reads as TGCGCCAGCAGTGACTCGAGCGGGGGGGCTACAGATACGCAGTATTTT.